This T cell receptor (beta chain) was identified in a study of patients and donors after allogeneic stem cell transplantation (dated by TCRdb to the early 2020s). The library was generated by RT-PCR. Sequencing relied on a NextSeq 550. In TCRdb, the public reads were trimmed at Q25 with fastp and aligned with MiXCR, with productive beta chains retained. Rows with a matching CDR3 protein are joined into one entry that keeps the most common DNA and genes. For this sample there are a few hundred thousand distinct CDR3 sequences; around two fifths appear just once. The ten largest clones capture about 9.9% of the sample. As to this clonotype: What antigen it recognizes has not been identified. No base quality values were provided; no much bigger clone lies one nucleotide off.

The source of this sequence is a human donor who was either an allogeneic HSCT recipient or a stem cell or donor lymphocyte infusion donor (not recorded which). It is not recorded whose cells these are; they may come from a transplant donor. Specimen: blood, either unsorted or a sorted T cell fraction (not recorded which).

The CDR3 here reads CASSFKSDTQYF. The DNA is as follows: TGTGCCAGCAGCTTTAAGTCAGATACGCAGTATTTT. The chain employs TRBV7-2 and TRBJ2-3; no D gene is confidently identified. V is shortened by 3 bases, J by 4 bases, and the region joining them spans 5 bases. According to the germline V gene, CDR1 reads SGHTA and CDR2 reads FQGNSA. The CDR3 runs 12 amino acids, cysteine and phenylalanine included. The entry retains the CDR3 DNA only, 36 bases that are in frame from base 1.